This passage covers 22 T cell receptor beta chains from one sample sequenced in a study of CD8 T cells in ankylosing spondylitis. Using its own MiXCR run on the 5' RACE reads, TCRdb lists one record per CDR3 protein. Of about 260,000 distinct CDR3 sequences in the sample, around 18% were seen once. Material for sequencing was blood, either unsorted or a sorted T cell fraction (not recorded which). The receptors originated from a male donor with ankylosing spondylitis or in good health (not recorded which).

The chain recombines TRBV7-3 with TRBJ1-1; unclear D gene. V lost 5 bases to trimming and J lost 1 base, with 14 bases between them. The CDR3 consists of 15 residues. Germline V lookup: CDR1 SGHTA, CDR2 FQGTGA. The CDR3 sequence: CASSPHTGGNTEAFF. The CDR3, as DNA: TGTGCCAGCAGCCCACACACGGGTGGGAACACTGAAGCTTTCTTT.

The chain joins TRBV21-1 to TRBJ1-5. TRBV21-1 is labeled a pseudogene. There are 13 residues in the CDR3. This CDR3 is CASSGVGDQPQHF. CDR3 nucleotides: TGTGCCAGCAGCGGCGTCGGCGATCAGCCCCAGCATTTT.

Remarks on this clonotype: The junction shows a germline mismatch at one end, possibly a read error. The rearrangement uses TRBV13 and TRBJ2-5; D not certain. This CDR3 is 12 amino acids long. CDR1 and CDR2 (germline): PRHDT, FYEKMQ (reference sequence). CDR3 nucleotides: TGTACCAGCAGCTCCCTTCAAGAGACCCAGTACTTC. This codes for CTSSSLQETQYF.

A few counts support this clonotype. The CDR3 protein is CSETGQGAYNEQFF. The CDR3 DNA is TGCAGCGAAACGGGACAGGGGGCCTACAATGAGCAGTTCTTC. This rearrangement joins TRBV29-1 to TRBJ2-1, with 11 positions matching TRBD1. The CDR3 totals 14 residues. V gave up 7 bases and J gave up 2 bases; unmatched junction bases: 4. From germline, CDR1 is SQVTM and CDR2 ANQGSEA.

This clonotype was picked up a small number of times. The rearrangement joins TRBV30 to TRBJ1-1, with 7 bases fitting TRBD1. V gave up 8 bases and J gave up 1 base; unmatched junction bases: 4. Germline values: CDR1 GTSNPN, CDR2 SVGIG (reference sequence). The CDR3 is 12 amino acids. This chain's CDR3 is CAGTERNTEAFF. CDR3 nucleotides: TGTGCCGGGACAGAGCGGAACACTGAAGCTTTCTTT. The variable domain in full, completed from reference TRBV30 and TRBJ1-1, reads SQTIHQWPATLVQPVGSPLSLECTVEGTSNPNLYWYRQAAGRGLQLLFYSVGIGQISSEVPQNLSASRPQDRQFILSSKKLLLSDSGFYLCAGTERNTEAFFGQGTRLTVV.

The chain couples TRBV2 to TRBJ2-7; D unclear. This CDR3 is built from 14 residues. Trimming cost V 1 base and J 2 bases, with 9 bases left between them. Germline V CDR1 and CDR2: SNHLY, FYNNEI. DNA of the CDR3: TGTGCCAGCAGTGAAGGGGTGGTCCCCTACGAGCAGTACGTC. As protein: CASSEGVVPYEQYV.

This clonotype was picked up a small number of times. This sequence joins TRBV9 and TRBJ2-3; TRBD2 matches at 7 bases. Germline CDR1 and CDR2: SGDLS and YYNGEE. Trimming removed 1 base from V and 4 bases from J; junction bases left unmatched: 3. The CDR3 covers 14 residues. The CDR3 bases are TGTGCCAGCAGCGTACTGGGGGGGGCAGATACGCAGTATTTT. It codes for CASSVLGGADTQYF. Full variable domain (missing parts from reference TRBV9 and TRBJ2-3): DSGVTQTPKHLITATGQRVTLRCSPRSGDLSVYWYQQSLDQGLQFLIQYYNGEERAKGNILERFSAQQFPDLHSELNLSSLELGDSALYFCASSVLGGADTQYFGPGTRLTVL.

A few counts support this clonotype. The chain is built from TRBV3-1 and TRBJ1-2; no clear D gene. Germline V gene sequence: CDR1 LGHDT, CDR2 YNNKEL (reference sequence). This CDR3 region has 12 residues. With 4 bases removed from V and 7 bases from J, the gap between germline ends came to 10 bases. The CDR3 loop is CASSPHPGGYTF. CDR3 coding DNA: TGTGCCAGCAGCCCTCACCCGGGTGGCTACACCTTC.

The genes are TRBV3-1 and TRBJ2-3, with 11 positions matching TRBD2. CDR1 and CDR2 from the germline V gene are LGHDT and YNNKEL (reference sequence). The V gene end was trimmed by 2 bases and the J gene end by 4 bases; junction bases not matched to a gene: 2. There are 15 residues in the CDR3. The CDR3 DNA sequence: TGTGCCAGCAGCCAAACTAGCGGGGGCTCAGATACGCAGTATTTT. It yields the protein CASSQTSGGSDTQYF.

The rearrangement uses TRBV6-1 and TRBJ2-2; a possible D gene is TRBD2 (6 bases). The CDR3 runs to 19 residues. The V end lost 2 bases, the J end lost 7 bases, and 26 bases lay between the germline ends. Germline assignment: CDR1 MNHNS and CDR2 SASEGT. Here the CDR3 reads CASSEIGNSRILGGGELFF. In nucleotides, the CDR3 is TGTGCCAGCAGTGAAATAGGAAACAGTCGAATTTTGGGAGGCGGGGAGCTGTTTTTT.

This clonotype was recorded many times. The chain uses TRBV7-2 and TRBJ2-2; D is perhaps TRBD1 or TRBD2 (5 bases each). Trimming stripped 4 bases from V and 6 bases from J, with 9 bases between. The CDR3 has 13 amino acids. Per the germline V gene, CDR1 is SGHTA and CDR2 is FQGNSA. The CDR3 loop reads CASSSGTAGELFF. In nucleotides, the CDR3 is TGTGCCAGCAGCTCGGGGACCGCCGGGGAGCTGTTTTTT.

This clonotype turned up a few times. The chain carries TRBV12-3 or TRBV12-4 and TRBJ2-7; D is possibly TRBD1 (6 bases). The CDR3 loop spans 14 amino acids. Trimming removed 5 bases at V and 1 base at J, with 12 bases between. The CDR3: CASSPNRASYEQYV. In DNA, the CDR3 is TGTGCCAGCAGTCCGAACAGGGCGTCCTACGAGCAGTACGTC.

This clonotype came up a few times. The chain links TRBV20-1 to TRBJ2-1, with a tentative D call TRBD2 (6 bases). V lost 8 bases to trimming and J lost 6 bases, with 20 bases between them. Germline CDR1 DFQATT, CDR2 SNEGSKA (reference sequence). The CDR3 has 14 amino acids. The CDR3 nucleotides are TGCAGTACCACCCGGACTCTGGGGGGCAATGAGCAGTTCTTC. As protein: CSTTRTLGGNEQFF.

In its sample, this clonotype was seen once. The V and J genes are TRBV11-2 and TRBJ2-1; D may be TRBD1 (8 bases). Germline lookup yields CDR1 SGHAT and CDR2 FQNNGV. The CDR3 has 18 residues. Deletions cut 4 bases from V and 0 bases from J, with 19 bases between. CDR3 nucleotides: TGTGCCAGCAGCTCCCAGGGGGCGCCTAGCGGCTCCTACAATGAGCAGTTCTTC. This codes for CASSSQGAPSGSYNEQFF.

The chain uses TRBV27 and TRBJ2-3, with D unclear. The CDR3 has 17 residues. Trimming shortened V by 3 bases and J by 0 bases, and 16 bases separated the two germline ends. Germline assignment: CDR1 MNHEY and CDR2 SMNVEV (reference sequence). CDR3: CASSFSSLDTSTDTQYF. The CDR3 DNA reads TGTGCCAGCAGTTTTTCATCCCTCGACACTAGCACAGATACGCAGTATTTT.

This clonotype was counted only a few times. This chain joins TRBV29-1 and TRBJ2-2, with 11 bases lining up with TRBD1. Germline CDR1 and CDR2: SQVTM and ANQGSEA. The CDR3 is made up of 17 amino acids. Unmatched junction bases numbered 9, after V lost 4 bases and J lost 2 bases. CDR3 nucleotide sequence: TGCAGCGTTGCAGGACAGGGGGCTCTCATAAACACCGGGGAGCTGTTTTTT. Protein: CSVAGQGALINTGELFF.

Many counts were recorded for this clonotype. The V call is TRBV5-1, the J call TRBJ2-3, with D possibly called TRBD1 or TRBD2 (5 bases each). The CDR3 is made up of 15 amino acids. CDR1 SGHRS and CDR2 YFSETQ come from the germline V gene. Trimming shortened V by 0 bases and J by 2 bases, and 10 bases separated the two germline ends. CDR3 DNA sequence: TGCGCCAGCAGCTTGGTGGGACGGAACACAGATACGCAGTATTTT. Amino acids: CASSLVGRNTDTQYF.

The chain links TRBV20-1 to TRBJ1-6, with D perhaps TRBD1 (5 bases). The CDR3 consists of 15 residues. V shed 3 bases and J shed 8 bases, with 17 bases lying between them. Germline-derived CDR1 and CDR2 are DFQATT and SNEGSKA (reference sequence). CDR3 nucleotides: TGCAGTGCTAGTGCTTCTCCCGGGGCCGATTCACCCCTCCACTTT. This sequence encodes CSASASPGADSPLHF.

A few counts support this clonotype. This chain uses TRBV28 with TRBJ2-7; 9 bases match TRBD2. There are 15 residues in the CDR3. CDR1 MDHEN and CDR2 SYDVKM come from the germline V gene. With V trimmed by 2 bases and J by 2 bases, 4 bases remained unmatched. CDR3 nucleotides: TGTGCCAGCAGTTTAGCTAGCGGGGCCGCCTACGAGCAGTACGTC. Translated, it gives CASSLASGAAYEQYV.

The rearrangement links TRBV20-1 to TRBJ2-1; D is perhaps TRBD1 or TRBD2 (6 bases each). The CDR3 loop spans 15 amino acids. Per the germline V gene, CDR1 is DFQATT and CDR2 is SNEGSKA (reference sequence). The V and J ends lost 3 bases and 8 bases respectively, with 20 bases between them. The CDR3 DNA reads TGCAGTGCTAGGGGGGGCCAGATATTCGTCGATGAGCAGTTCTTC. Amino acid sequence: CSARGGQIFVDEQFF.

The chain employs TRBV3-1 and TRBJ2-1; 9 nucleotides line up with TRBD1. Germline CDR1 LGHDT, CDR2 YNNKEL (reference sequence). The CDR3 spans 16 residues. The trim removed 4 bases at V and 7 bases at J, leaving 11 bases unmatched. CDR3 sequence: CASSPSLGQGTNEQFF. The CDR3 DNA sequence: TGTGCCAGCAGCCCCAGTCTAGGACAGGGGACAAATGAGCAGTTCTTC.

This rearrangement joins TRBV5-1 to TRBJ2-1; D perhaps matches TRBD2 (7 bases). The CDR3 is made up of 16 amino acids. Germline CDR1 SGHRS, CDR2 YFSETQ. V dropped 2 bases and J dropped 3 bases, with 15 bases sitting between them. The CDR3 DNA reads as TGCGCCAGCAGCTTAGGGGCGGGGGCCTACTACAATGAGCAGTTCTTC. It is translated as CASSLGAGAYYNEQFF.